A selection of T cell receptor beta chains follows, all from one sample in a study of CD8 T cells in Susac syndrome. TCRdb recomputed calls from the immunoSEQ multiplex PCR reads with MiXCR, one row per CDR3 protein. The sample lists more than 110,000 distinct CDR3 sequences; over 90% were seen once. The sequencing input was CD4+ T cells from PBMCs. The origin of the receptors is a human donor with Susac syndrome. CDR3s leave out the opening cysteine and the closing phenylalanine or tryptophan. The order of the fields is V gene, clone size, CDR3 protein. Size is stated for part of the rows, as once, few or many counts, or as a class when the clone is expanded.

>TRBV7-8|.
ASSHGQGTDTQY
>TRBV20-1|.
SARGGQRSSPYGYT
>TRBV29-1|.
SVCDRLSEKLF
>TRBV11-2|.
ASSLGSGLNTGELF
>TRBV20-1|.
SAKTDWSNEQF
>TRBV7-2|few
ASSLGRRTGGADTQY
>TRBV5-4|.
ASSWAGTREQY
>TRBV3-1|.
ASSQDGPTEAF
>TRBV21-1|.
ASSKGELYRGKIQY
>TRBV3-1|.
ASSLSGSSYNEQF
>TRBV25-1|.
ASSDRQANQPQH
>TRBV20-1|.
SARTSGSYEQY
>TRBV9|once
ASSVTAGSYEQY
>TRBV14|.
ASRGQGNYGYT
>TRBV3-1|.
ASSQADHNEQF
>TRBV20-1|.
SARDSGQGKTSTDTQY
>TRBV20-1|.
SARDPDRVTKNIQY
>TRBV7-2|.
ASSLTASTDTQY
>TRBV29-1|.
SVSGRAGNTIY
>TRBV27|.
ASSPTRSVGSDTQY
>TRBV30|.
AWSEGNEQY
>TRBV5-1|once
ASSLMEDTQY
>TRBV20-1|once
SAGLRSGRGEQY
>TRBV7-9|.
ASSPARGRQNIQY
>TRBV12-3/TRBV12-4|.
ASSRDRVIY
>TRBV23-1|.
ASSHNRDEAF
>TRBV7-2|.
ASSLGRAGKETQY
>TRBV9|.
ASSVETGGLEQY
>TRBV9|.
ASSVGLAGGNNEQF
>TRBV18|.
ASSPLDRQETQY
>TRBV9|once
ASSPTVTNTEAF